A single sample is the source of the 14 T cell receptor beta chains below, sequenced in a study of cytomegalovirus exposure and HLA in healthy donors. A multiplex PCR was run with 60 Vbeta primers and 13 Jbeta primers. The method was immunoSEQ multiplex PCR; TCRdb's version includes in-frame clones alone and lacks a portion of them. This table holds over 140,000 clones, 70% to 90% found once. The sequencing input was PBMCs. The origin of the receptors is a man aged 50 or older in good health and CMV-seronegative.

V gene TRBV4-1 combines with J gene TRBJ1-5; TRBD1 matches 8 bases. There are 18 residues in the CDR3. The V segment lost 1 base and the J segment 1 base; nucleotides outside the gene matches: 9. CDR1 and CDR2 (germline): MGHRA, YSYEKL. The CDR3 loop reads CASSQALGQGGSNQPQHF. The CDR3 coding sequence is TGCGCCAGCAGCCAAGCCCTCGGACAGGGAGGAAGCAATCAGCCCCAGCATTTT.

The rearrangement uses TRBV6-1 and TRBJ2-1, with TRBD1 identical over 12 bases. The CDR3 contains 15 residues. CDR1 MNHNS and CDR2 SASEGT come from the germline V gene. With 2 bases clipped from V and 8 bases from J, the junction kept 4 bases outside the gene matches. CDR3 residues: CASSEPGQGAHEQFF. CDR3 sequence (DNA): TGTGCCAGCAGTGAACCGGGACAGGGGGCCCATGAGCAGTTCTTC.

The chain carries TRBV30 and TRBJ1-5; TRBD1 agrees at 7 bases. The CDR3 runs to 19 residues. The V segment lost 2 bases and the J segment 0 bases; nucleotides outside the gene matches: 16. Per the germline V gene, CDR1 is GTSNPN and CDR2 is SVGIG (reference sequence). The CDR3 bases are TGTGCCTGGAGTACCACACAGGGGCTAGTGGACTATAGCAATCAGCCCCAGCATTTT. Translated, it gives CAWSTTQGLVDYSNQPQHF.

The V call is TRBV5-1, the J call TRBJ2-3; 7 nucleotides agree with TRBD1. Germline trimming cut 2 bases from V and 1 base from J; bases unmatched to any gene: 7. Germline CDR1 SGHRS, CDR2 YFSETQ. The CDR3 runs 16 residues. CDR3 sequence: CASSFSSGTGTDTQYF. The CDR3 DNA follows: TGCGCCAGCAGCTTTAGTTCAGGGACAGGCACAGATACGCAGTATTTT.

This chain connects TRBV9 to TRBJ2-7; D possibly corresponds to TRBD1 (6 bases). Trimming shortened V by 4 bases and J by 3 bases, and 14 bases separated the two germline ends. This CDR3 has 14 amino acids. Germline CDR1 SGDLS, CDR2 YYNGEE. CDR3 nucleotide sequence: TGTGCCAGCAGCCCAGGGGTAGGGGGCTACGAGCAGTACTTC. It codes for CASSPGVGGYEQYF.

The chain employs TRBV19 and TRBJ1-1; tentative D call: TRBD1 (5 bases). V was pared by 4 bases and J by 5 bases, with 14 bases between. Germline V gene sequence: CDR1 LNHDA, CDR2 SQIVND (reference sequence). The CDR3 contains 14 residues. Written as DNA, the CDR3 is TGTGCCAGTAGTAGAATGCAGGGTTATACTGAAGCTTTCTTT. Protein sequence: CASSRMQGYTEAFF.

This clone showed up just once. The rearrangement uses TRBV19 and TRBJ1-5; D is possibly TRBD1 (5 bases). Per germline, CDR1 LNHDA and CDR2 SQIVND (reference sequence). V was trimmed by 2 bases and J by 0 bases, leaving 11 bases between them. This CDR3 region has 16 residues. The CDR3 sequence: CASSIQGSGSNQPQHF. For the CDR3, the DNA is TGTGCCAGTAGTATACAGGGTAGTGGTAGCAATCAGCCCCAGCATTTT.

The chain joins TRBV9 to TRBJ1-2; a possible D gene is TRBD1 (6 bases). The CDR3 has 16 amino acids. Germline CDR1 SGDLS, CDR2 YYNGEE. Trimming took off 0 bases at V and 0 bases at J, with 12 bases between the two ends. The CDR3, as DNA: TGTGCCAGCAGCGTAGGGTTCAGGGGTGCTAACTATGGCTACACCTTC. It translates to CASSVGFRGANYGYTF.

The chain recombines TRBV11-2 with TRBJ2-5, with D tentatively TRBD1 (6 bases). Trimming took 3 bases from V and 5 from J, leaving 16 bases between them. The germline CDR1 and CDR2 sequences are SGHAT and FQNNGV. CDR3 size: 15 residues. The CDR3 nucleotides read TGTGCCAGCAGCTTGGGAACAGGGCTGGCGGAGACCCAGTACTTC. It is translated as CASSLGTGLAETQYF.

The V gene is TRBV5-1, the J gene TRBJ2-1; 9 bases are shared with TRBD2. The V and J ends lost 0 bases and 3 bases, in that order; junction bases with no gene match: 4. Germline CDR1 is SGHRS and CDR2 is YFSETQ. This CDR3 is built from 16 residues. CDR3 protein: CASSLGAGGRYNEQFF. The CDR3 DNA reads TGCGCCAGCAGCTTGGGAGCGGGAGGACGCTACAATGAGCAGTTCTTC.

CDR3 residues: CASSSPKAGGQETQYF. The CDR3 DNA sequence: TGTGCCAGCAGTTCTCCCAAGGCGGGGGGACAAGAGACCCAGTACTTC. This chain joins TRBV28 and TRBJ2-5; TRBD2 aligns across 8 bases. This CDR3 comprises 16 residues. Trimming cost V 4 bases and J 2 bases; bases outside gene matches: 9. From germline, CDR1 is MDHEN and CDR2 SYDVKM.

The V and J genes are TRBV29-1 and TRBJ2-7, with D perhaps matching TRBD1 (5 bases). V was pared by 6 bases and J by 2 bases, with 14 bases between. CDR3 length: 13 amino acids. CDR1 and CDR2 from the germline V gene are SQVTM and ANQGSEA. The CDR3 sequence: CSVSTVITYEQYF. Written as DNA, the CDR3 is TGCAGCGTATCGACAGTCATCACCTACGAGCAGTACTTC.

This chain connects TRBV9 to TRBJ2-7; the D gene is possibly TRBD2 (7 bases). This CDR3 comprises 15 residues. In germline, CDR1 is SGDLS, CDR2 YYNGEE. With 0 bases removed from V and 7 bases from J, the gap between germline ends came to 17 bases. The CDR3 protein is CASSVEGGGPDEQYF. CDR3 nucleotide sequence: TGTGCCAGCAGCGTAGAAGGGGGAGGGCCGGATGAGCAGTACTTC.

CDR3 region: CASSVTREGRKLFF. The DNA for the CDR3 is TGTGCCAGCAGTGTGACAAGGGAGGGTCGAAAACTGTTTTTT. This chain links TRBV25-1 with TRBJ1-4, with D unresolved. This CDR3 comprises 14 residues. Germline V lookup: CDR1 MGHDK, CDR2 SYGVNS. Trimming left V 4 bases short and J 10 bases short, with 16 bases between.